The TCR beta chain under discussion was sequenced for a study of T cell responses to AZD1222 COVID-19 vaccine. CDR1 and CDR2 from the germline V gene are KGHSH and LQKENI. CDR3 size: 11 residues. Deletions cut 0 bases from V and 11 bases from J, with 5 bases between. Profiled with immunoSEQ multiplex PCR; TCRdb holds only in-frame clones, not every one. The sample carries 150,000 to 200,000 clones, 80% to 95% recorded once. Study-wide findings and caveats: Donor demographics were predominantly white British with a female majority; clonal diversity may be underestimated.

This clone showed up just a few times. The antigen is undetermined. The sample consisted of peripheral blood, taken on day 0 of AZD1222 vaccination. The receptor was derived from an adult in good health. The chain has TRBV18 and TRBJ2-1; D gene unclear. The CDR3 DNA is TGTGCCAGCTCACCACCGGGTCAGCAGTTCTTC. This encodes CASSPPGQQFF.